A selection of T cell receptor beta chains follows, all from one sample in a study of CD8 T cells in ankylosing spondylitis. TCRdb recomputed calls from the 5' RACE reads with MiXCR, one row per CDR3 protein. The data contain 200,000 to 250,000 distinct CDR3 sequences, roughly 25% of them seen just once; the ten biggest clones take up approximately 6.6%. Sequencing was done on a sample of blood, either unsorted or a sorted T cell fraction (not recorded which). All receptors derive from a male donor with ankylosing spondylitis or in good health (not recorded which). CDR3s include the opening cysteine and the closing phenylalanine or tryptophan. Fields, in order: clone size, D gene, J gene, V gene, CDR3 DNA, CDR3 protein. A D gene is named only where the DNA matches it firmly. Clone sizes are given selectively: once, few, many, or a class where the clone is expanded.

clone size: many; D gene: -; J gene: TRBJ2-5; V gene: TRBV7-9; CDR3 DNA: TGTGCCAGCAGCTTATCAACAGGGAGGGAGACCCAGTACTTC; CDR3 protein: CASSLSTGRETQYF
clone size: many; D gene: TRBD1; J gene: TRBJ1-6; V gene: TRBV20-1; CDR3 DNA: TGCAGTGCTAGAGTCCCGGGACAGGGGTTGGGACCCCTCCACTTT; CDR3 protein: CSARVPGQGLGPLHF
clone size: many; D gene: TRBD1; J gene: TRBJ1-1; V gene: TRBV15; CDR3 DNA: TGTGCCACCAGCAGAGCGACAGGGCGGTCCGAAGCTTTCTTT; CDR3 protein: CATSRATGRSEAFF
clone size: many; D gene: TRBD2; J gene: TRBJ2-7; V gene: TRBV5-1; CDR3 DNA: TGCGCCAGCAGCTTCACGGGAGGGCCTATGGACGAGCAGTACTTC; CDR3 protein: CASSFTGGPMDEQYF
clone size: -; D gene: TRBD2; J gene: TRBJ2-1; V gene: TRBV20-1; CDR3 DNA: TGCAGTGCTAGAAGGCTAGCGGGGGGGAATGAGCAGTTCTTC; CDR3 protein: CSARRLAGGNEQFF
clone size: many; D gene: TRBD2; J gene: TRBJ2-7; V gene: TRBV28; CDR3 DNA: TGTGCCAGCACCGAGGGGCCTAGCGGGAGTTACGAGCAGTACTTC; CDR3 protein: CASTEGPSGSYEQYF
clone size: many; D gene: -; J gene: TRBJ2-6; V gene: TRBV4-2; CDR3 DNA: TGTGCCAGCAGCCAAGCAACACCAAAAAGCTCTGGGGCCAACGTCCTGACTTTC; CDR3 protein: CASSQATPKSSGANVLTF
clone size: -; D gene: -; J gene: TRBJ2-1; V gene: TRBV5-1; CDR3 DNA: TGCGCCAGCAGCATAGAGCTGAATGAGCAGTTCTTC; CDR3 protein: CASSIELNEQFF
clone size: -; D gene: TRBD1; J gene: TRBJ2-1; V gene: TRBV20-1; CDR3 DNA: TGCAGTGCGCCCAGCCCGGGACAGAGTTTTAATGAGCAGTTCTTC; CDR3 protein: CSAPSPGQSFNEQFF
clone size: -; D gene: TRBD1; J gene: TRBJ1-2; V gene: TRBV6-5; CDR3 DNA: TGTGCCAGCAGTTTCTGGACAGGGGGAAATGGCTACACCTTC; CDR3 protein: CASSFWTGGNGYTF
clone size: few; D gene: -; J gene: TRBJ2-7; V gene: TRBV20-1; CDR3 DNA: TGCAGTGCTCAACTGACCGTCTCCTACGAGCAGTACTTC; CDR3 protein: CSAQLTVSYEQYF
clone size: many; D gene: -; J gene: TRBJ1-5; V gene: TRBV5-1; CDR3 DNA: TGCGCCAGCAGCTTGGGAGCCTCAAATAGCAATCAGCCCCAGCATTTT; CDR3 protein: CASSLGASNSNQPQHF
clone size: many; D gene: TRBD2; J gene: TRBJ2-4; V gene: TRBV4-2; CDR3 DNA: TGTGCCAGCAGCCAAGAGCCTACTAGCGGGGCAAAAAACATTCAGTACTTC; CDR3 protein: CASSQEPTSGAKNIQYF
clone size: few; D gene: TRBD2; J gene: TRBJ2-3; V gene: TRBV10-3; CDR3 DNA: TGTGCCATCTCAGGTGCGGGAGAGGATACGCAGTATTTT; CDR3 protein: CAISGAGEDTQYF
clone size: many; D gene: -; J gene: TRBJ1-1; V gene: TRBV7-3; CDR3 DNA: TGTGCCAGCAGTCTAACCGTTACAGCCAACACTGAAGCTTTCTTT; CDR3 protein: CASSLTVTANTEAFF
clone size: many; D gene: TRBD2; J gene: TRBJ2-1; V gene: TRBV7-3; CDR3 DNA: TGTGCCAGCAGCTTAAATCCTAGCGGGAGCTACAATGAGCAGTTCTTC; CDR3 protein: CASSLNPSGSYNEQFF
clone size: few; D gene: TRBD1; J gene: TRBJ2-7; V gene: TRBV20-1; CDR3 DNA: TGCAGTGCTAGAGACCGGGACAGAGTCTACGAGCAGTACTTC; CDR3 protein: CSARDRDRVYEQYF
clone size: many; D gene: -; J gene: TRBJ1-4; V gene: TRBV20-1; CDR3 DNA: TGCAGTGCCATGACAGGATTAAATGAAAAACTGTTTTTT; CDR3 protein: CSAMTGLNEKLFF
clone size: few; D gene: TRBD1; J gene: TRBJ2-5; V gene: TRBV29-1; CDR3 DNA: TGCAGCGTTGGACAGGGGGCTCGAGAGACCCAGTACTTC; CDR3 protein: CSVGQGARETQYF
clone size: -; D gene: -; J gene: TRBJ2-5; V gene: TRBV19; CDR3 DNA: TGTGCCAGTAGTAGGAACGGAGAGACCCAGTACTTC; CDR3 protein: CASSRNGETQYF
clone size: many; D gene: TRBD1; J gene: TRBJ1-3; V gene: TRBV12-3/TRBV12-4; CDR3 DNA: TGTGCCAGCAGTAGGACAGGGGGAAACACCATATATTTT; CDR3 protein: CASSRTGGNTIYF
clone size: -; D gene: TRBD2; J gene: TRBJ2-7; V gene: TRBV12-3/TRBV12-4; CDR3 DNA: TGTGCCAGCAGCCCTAGCGGGAAGAGCTCCTACGAGCAGAACTTC; CDR3 protein: CASSPSGKSSYEQNF
clone size: few; D gene: -; J gene: TRBJ2-5; V gene: TRBV20-1; CDR3 DNA: TGCAGTGCTAGTAACCGACAACAAGAGACCCAGTACTTC; CDR3 protein: CSASNRQQETQYF